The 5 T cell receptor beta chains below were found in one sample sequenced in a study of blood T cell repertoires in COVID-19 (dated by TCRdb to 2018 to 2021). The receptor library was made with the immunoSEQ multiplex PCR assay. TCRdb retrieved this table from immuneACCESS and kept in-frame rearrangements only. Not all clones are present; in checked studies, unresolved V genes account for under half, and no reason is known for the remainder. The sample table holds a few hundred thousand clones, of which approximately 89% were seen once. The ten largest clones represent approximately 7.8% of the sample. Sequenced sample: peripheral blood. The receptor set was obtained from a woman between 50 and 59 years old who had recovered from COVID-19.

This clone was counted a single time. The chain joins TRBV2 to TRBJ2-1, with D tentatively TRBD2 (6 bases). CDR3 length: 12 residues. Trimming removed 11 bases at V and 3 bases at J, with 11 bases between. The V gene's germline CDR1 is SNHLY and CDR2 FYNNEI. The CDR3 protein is CAGRGIYNEQFF. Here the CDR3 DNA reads TGTGCCGGTCGGGGGATCTACAATGAGCAGTTCTTC.

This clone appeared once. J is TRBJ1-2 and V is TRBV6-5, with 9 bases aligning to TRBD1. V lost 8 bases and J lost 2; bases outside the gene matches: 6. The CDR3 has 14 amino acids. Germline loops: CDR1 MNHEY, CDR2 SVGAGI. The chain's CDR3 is CASGGTGLNYGYTF. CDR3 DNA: TGTGCCAGCGGAGGGACAGGGTTGAACTATGGCTACACCTTC.

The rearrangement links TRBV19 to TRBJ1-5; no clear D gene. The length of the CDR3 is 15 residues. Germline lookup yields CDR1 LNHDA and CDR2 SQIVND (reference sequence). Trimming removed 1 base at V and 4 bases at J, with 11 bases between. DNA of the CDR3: TGTGCCAGTAGTATAGGCCCCGGTGAGAATCAGCCCCAGCATTTT. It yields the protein CASSIGPGENQPQHF. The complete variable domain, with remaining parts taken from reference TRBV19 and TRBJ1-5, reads DGGITQSPKYLFRKEGQNVTLSCEQNLNHDAMYWYRQDPGQGLRLIYYSQIVNDFQKGDIAEGYSVSREKKESFPLTVTSAQKNPTAFYLCASSIGPGENQPQHFGDGTRLSIL.

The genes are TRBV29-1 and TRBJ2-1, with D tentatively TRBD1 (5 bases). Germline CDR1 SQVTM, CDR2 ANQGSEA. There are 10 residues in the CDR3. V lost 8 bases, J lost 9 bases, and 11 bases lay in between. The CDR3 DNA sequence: TGCAGCTCCAGGGTCGGTGAGCAGTTCTTC. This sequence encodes CSSRVGEQFF.

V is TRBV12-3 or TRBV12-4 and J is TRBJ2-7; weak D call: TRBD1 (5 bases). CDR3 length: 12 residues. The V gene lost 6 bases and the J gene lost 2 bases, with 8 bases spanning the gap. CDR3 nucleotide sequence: TGTGCCAGCAGCCTGACAGCCTACGAGCAGTACTTC. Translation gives CASSLTAYEQYF.